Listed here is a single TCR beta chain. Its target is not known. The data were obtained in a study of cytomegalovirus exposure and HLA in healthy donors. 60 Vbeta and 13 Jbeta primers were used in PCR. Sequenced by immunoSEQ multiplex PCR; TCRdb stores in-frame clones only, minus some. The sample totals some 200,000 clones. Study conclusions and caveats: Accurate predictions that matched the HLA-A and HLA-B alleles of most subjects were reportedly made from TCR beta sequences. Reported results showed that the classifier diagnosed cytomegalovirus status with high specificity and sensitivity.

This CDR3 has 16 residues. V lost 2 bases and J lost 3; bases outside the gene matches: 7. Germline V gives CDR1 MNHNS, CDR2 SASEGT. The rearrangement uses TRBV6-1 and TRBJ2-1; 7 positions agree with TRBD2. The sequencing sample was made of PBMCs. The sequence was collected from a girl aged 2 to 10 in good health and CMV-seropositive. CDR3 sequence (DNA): TGTGCCAGCAGTGAAAGGTCTAGCGGAGGCTACAATGAGCAGTTCTTC. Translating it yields CASSERSSGGYNEQFF.